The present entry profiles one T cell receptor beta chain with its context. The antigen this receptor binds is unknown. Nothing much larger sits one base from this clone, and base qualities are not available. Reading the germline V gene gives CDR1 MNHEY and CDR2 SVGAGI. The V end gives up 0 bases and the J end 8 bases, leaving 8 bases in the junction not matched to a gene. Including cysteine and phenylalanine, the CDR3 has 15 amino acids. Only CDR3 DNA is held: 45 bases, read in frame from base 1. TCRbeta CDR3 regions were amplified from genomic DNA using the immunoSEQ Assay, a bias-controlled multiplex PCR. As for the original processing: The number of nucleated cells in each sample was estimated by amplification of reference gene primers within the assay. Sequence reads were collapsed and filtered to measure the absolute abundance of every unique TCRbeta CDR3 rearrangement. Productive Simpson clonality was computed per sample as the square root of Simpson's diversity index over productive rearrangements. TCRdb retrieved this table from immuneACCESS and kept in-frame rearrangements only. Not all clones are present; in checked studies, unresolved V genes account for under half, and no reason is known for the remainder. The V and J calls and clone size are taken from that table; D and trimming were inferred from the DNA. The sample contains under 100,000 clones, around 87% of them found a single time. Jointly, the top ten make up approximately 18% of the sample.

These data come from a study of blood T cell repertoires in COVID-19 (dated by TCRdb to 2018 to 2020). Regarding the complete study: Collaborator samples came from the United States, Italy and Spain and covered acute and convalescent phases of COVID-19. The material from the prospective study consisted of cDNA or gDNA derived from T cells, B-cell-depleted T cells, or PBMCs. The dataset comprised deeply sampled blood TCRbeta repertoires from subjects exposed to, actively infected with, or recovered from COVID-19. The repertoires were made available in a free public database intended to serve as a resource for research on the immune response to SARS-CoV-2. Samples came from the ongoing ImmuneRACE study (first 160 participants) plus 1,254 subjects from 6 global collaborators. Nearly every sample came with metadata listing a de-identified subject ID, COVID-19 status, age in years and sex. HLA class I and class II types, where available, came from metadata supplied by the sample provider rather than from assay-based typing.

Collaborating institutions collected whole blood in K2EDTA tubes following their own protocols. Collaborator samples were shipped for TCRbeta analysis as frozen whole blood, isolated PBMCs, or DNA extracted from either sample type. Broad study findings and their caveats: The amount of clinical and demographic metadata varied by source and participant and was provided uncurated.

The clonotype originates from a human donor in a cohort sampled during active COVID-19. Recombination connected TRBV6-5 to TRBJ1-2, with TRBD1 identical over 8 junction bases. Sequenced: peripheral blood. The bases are TGTGCCAGCAGTTACTCGCCAGGGGGCGCATCGGGCTACACCTTC. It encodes CASSYSPGGASGYTF.